Listed here are 32 T cell receptor beta chains from one sample, sequenced in a study of control samples from healthy donors and cancer patients. Data came from immunoSEQ multiplex PCR; TCRdb stores just in-frame clones and leaves some out. The table records about 100,000 clones, 87% of them present only once. Sample: blood. Receptors were obtained from a woman aged 50 to 65 in good health.

The genes are TRBV5-6 and TRBJ2-5; unclear D gene. From germline, CDR1 is SGHDT and CDR2 YYEEEE. This CDR3 has 15 amino acids. Trimming cost V 4 bases and J 2 bases, with 15 bases left between them. The CDR3 DNA is TGTGCCAGCAGCCCGGCTCCGGGCCCACAAGAGACCCAGTACTTC. Protein: CASSPAPGPQETQYF.

The chain uses TRBV3-1 (or the pseudogene TRBV3-2) and TRBJ1-1; no firm D call. Between the trimmed V and J ends, which lost 5 bases and 0 bases, there was a span of 10 bases. The CDR3 contains 14 residues. Germline V CDR1 and CDR2: LGHDT, YNNKEL (reference sequence). In DNA form, the CDR3 reads TGTGCCAGCAGCGCCCGGAGGGTGAACACTGAAGCTTTCTTT. Translating it yields CASSARRVNTEAFF.

In this sample, this clone turned up a few times. The genes are TRBV7-9 and TRBJ1-3, with D unresolved. In germline, CDR1 is SEHNR, CDR2 FQNEAQ (reference sequence). The CDR3 is 15 residues long. The V end lost 1 base, the J end lost 0 bases, and 7 bases lay between the germline ends. CDR3 bases: TGTGCCAGCAGCTTAGGCGGATACTCTGGAAACACCATATATTTT. This gives the protein CASSLGGYSGNTIYF.

The chain links TRBV4-1 to TRBJ2-3; TRBD2 matches at 12 bases. J gave up 7 bases and V 3 bases, and 5 bases lay outside the gene matches. The germline V gene has CDR1 MGHRA and CDR2 YSYEKL. This CDR3 comprises 15 residues. CDR3 nucleotides: TGCGCCAGCAGCCAGGAGGGGACTAGCGGGCATACGCAGTATTTT. Translating it yields CASSQEGTSGHTQYF.

The rearrangement links TRBV30 to TRBJ1-2; TRBD1 is a possible D gene (6 bases). CDR3 length: 13 residues. The V gene's germline CDR1 is GTSNPN and CDR2 SVGIG (reference sequence). The V gene lost 0 bases and the J gene lost 4 bases, with 9 bases spanning the gap. The CDR3 reads CAWSVGGIYGYTF. For the CDR3, the DNA is TGTGCCTGGAGTGTCGGGGGCATCTATGGCTACACCTTC.

J is TRBJ2-2 and V is TRBV12-3 or TRBV12-4, with unresolved D. V was trimmed by 6 bases and J by 4 bases, leaving 9 bases between them. CDR3 size: 13 residues. CDR3 amino acids: CASRQVGTGELFF. CDR3 coding DNA: TGTGCCAGCAGACAAGTAGGCACCGGGGAGCTGTTTTTT.

The chain employs TRBV5-5 and TRBJ2-3; TRBD1 matches 9 bases. Per germline, CDR1 SGHKS and CDR2 YYEKEE (reference sequence). J lost 4 bases, V lost 2 bases, and 8 bases had no gene match. The CDR3 length is 16 residues. The CDR3: CASSFLGQGGPDTQYF. The CDR3 DNA reads TGTGCCAGCAGCTTCTTGGGACAGGGAGGGCCAGATACGCAGTATTTT.

The chain uses TRBV9 and TRBJ1-4, with D possibly matching TRBD1 (6 bases). CDR3 length: 15 amino acids. V gave up 0 bases and J gave up 10 bases, with 16 bases separating them. CDR1 and CDR2 (germline): SGDLS, YYNGEE. The CDR3 nucleotides are TGTGCCAGCAGCGTAGAGGGACACTCGACGGGAAAACTGTTTTTT. This translates into CASSVEGHSTGKLFF.

The chain's CDR3 is CASSSFRDRFGWRDQPQHF. Here the CDR3 DNA reads TGTGCCAGCAGTTCGTTCCGGGACCGATTCGGCTGGCGGGATCAGCCCCAGCATTTT. The chain carries TRBV28 and TRBJ1-5; weak D call: TRBD1 (5 bases). In germline, CDR1 is MDHEN, CDR2 SYDVKM. The CDR3 has 19 residues. V lost 4 bases to trimming and J lost 5 bases, with 27 bases between them.

This chain's CDR3 is CASSAPGGQALAKNIQYF. The CDR3 DNA reads as TGTGCCAGCAGCGCCCCGGGGGGTCAGGCACTAGCCAAAAACATTCAGTACTTC. The chain is built from TRBV7-9 and TRBJ2-4; 7 positions agree with TRBD2. Per germline, CDR1 SEHNR and CDR2 FQNEAQ (reference sequence). V lost 5 bases, J lost 0 bases, and 13 bases stayed unmatched. The CDR3 runs 18 residues.

The V gene is TRBV30, the J gene TRBJ1-5, with D perhaps TRBD1 (5 bases). V gave up 2 bases and J gave up 4 bases, with 12 bases separating them. The germline CDR1 and CDR2 sequences are GTSNPN and SVGIG (reference sequence). This CDR3 is built from 14 residues. In nucleotides, the CDR3 is TGTGCCTGGAGTTCCGGGACTATGAATCAGCCCCAGCATTTT. Translated: CAWSSGTMNQPQHF.

The chain is built from TRBV14 and TRBJ1-6; perhaps TRBD1 as D (6 bases). From germline, CDR1 is SGHDN and CDR2 FVKESK. The CDR3 runs to 16 residues. V dropped 4 bases and J dropped 7 bases, with 17 bases sitting between them. The CDR3 region has the DNA TGTGCCAGCAGCCTTCAAGGGGGGTACGGGAATTCACCCCTCCACTTT. This gives the protein CASSLQGGYGNSPLHF.

This rearrangement joins TRBV19 to TRBJ1-1; 8 nucleotides match TRBD1. The junction had 5 bases not matched to a gene; V was cut back by 4 bases and J by 4 bases. In germline, CDR1 is LNHDA, CDR2 SQIVND (reference sequence). CDR3 length: 14 residues. CDR3: CASSTQGAVTEAFF. The CDR3 DNA reads TGTGCCAGTAGTACTCAGGGGGCGGTCACTGAAGCTTTCTTT.

This clone was observed a single time. The chain carries TRBV3-1 (or the pseudogene TRBV3-2) and TRBJ2-5; possibly TRBD2 for D (6 bases). The germline gives CDR1 LGHDT, CDR2 YNNKEL (reference sequence). Trimming stripped 7 bases from V and 1 base from J, with 16 bases between. This CDR3 spans 15 amino acids. Here the CDR3 reads CASTLDPGLQETQYF. The CDR3 DNA reads TGTGCCAGCACCCTAGACCCGGGACTCCAAGAGACCCAGTACTTC.

This clone has a single count. This rearrangement joins TRBV7-2 to TRBJ2-7, with D possibly being TRBD1 (5 bases). The germline CDR1 and CDR2 sequences are SGHTA and FQGNSA. V dropped 3 bases and J dropped 7 bases, with 19 bases sitting between them. The CDR3 consists of 15 residues. The DNA for the CDR3 is TGTGCCAGCAGCTTCCTCCCGCAAGGGGCTTGTGAGCAGTACGTC. It specifies CASSFLPQGACEQYV.

This clone turned up a few times. The gene calls are TRBV6-2 or TRBV6-3 and TRBJ1-5; 8 positions agree with TRBD1. In germline, CDR1 is MNHEY, CDR2 SVGEGT. The V and J ends lost 6 bases and 6 bases, in that order; junction bases with no gene match: 7. The CDR3 totals 14 residues. DNA of the CDR3: TGTGCCAGCAGCGCGACAGGGGCCCTTCAGCCCCAGCATTTT. The encoded protein is CASSATGALQPQHF.

V gene TRBV5-3 combines with J gene TRBJ2-2, with a weak D call TRBD2 (5 bases). TRBV5-3 is annotated as an ORF whose role is uncertain. V gave up 7 bases and J gave up 2 bases, with 15 bases separating them. This CDR3 has 15 amino acids. CDR3 DNA: TGTGCCAGATCCATTAGGGCGGGTAACACCGGGGAGCTGTTTTTT. It yields the protein CARSIRAGNTGELFF.

The chain has TRBV5-4 and TRBJ1-4; a possible D gene is TRBD1 (5 bases). Trimming stripped 2 bases from V and 1 base from J, with 9 bases between. The CDR3 runs to 15 residues. Per germline, CDR1 SGHNT and CDR2 YYREEE (reference sequence). CDR3 sequence: CASSFQRGTNEKLFF. In DNA form, the CDR3 reads TGTGCCAGCAGCTTCCAAAGGGGAACTAATGAAAAACTGTTTTTT.

Only one count was recorded for this clone. The chain is built from TRBV2 and TRBJ2-3; 9 positions agree with TRBD1. The CDR3 contains 13 residues. Germline CDR1 reads SNHLY; CDR2 reads FYNNEI. The V gene end was trimmed by 6 bases and the J gene end by 4 bases; junction bases not matched to a gene: 2. The CDR3 spells CASRRQGADTQYF. The CDR3, as DNA: TGTGCCAGCAGGCGACAGGGGGCAGATACGCAGTATTTT.

The rearrangement joins TRBV19 to TRBJ2-5; 10 bases match TRBD2. J lost 4 bases, V lost 1 base, and 6 bases had no gene match. The CDR3 extends over 16 amino acids. The V gene's germline CDR1 is LNHDA and CDR2 SQIVND (reference sequence). DNA for the CDR3: TGTGCCAGTAGTATAGGGGGAGCGGGAGGGCGAGAGACCCAGTACTTC. Translating it yields CASSIGGAGGRETQYF.

J is TRBJ1-5 and V is TRBV19; the D gene is possibly TRBD1 (5 bases). The V end lost 3 bases, the J end lost 1 base, and 13 bases lay between the germline ends. Germline V gene sequence: CDR1 LNHDA, CDR2 SQIVND (reference sequence). There are 16 residues in the CDR3. The CDR3 loop is CASSIGTGRSNQPQHF. In DNA, the CDR3 is TGTGCCAGTAGTATTGGGACCGGCCGGAGCAATCAGCCCCAGCATTTT.

This chain uses TRBV4-1 with TRBJ2-1; no clear D gene. The length of the CDR3 is 14 residues. Looked up from germline, CDR1 is MGHRA and CDR2 is YSYEKL. With 2 bases removed from V and 4 bases from J, the gap between germline ends came to 9 bases. DNA of the CDR3: TGCGCCAGCAGCCAACCCAGCACTTACAATGAGCAGTTCTTC. Translating gives CASSQPSTYNEQFF.

This clone has a handful of counts. The chain uses TRBV7-8 and TRBJ1-2, with TRBD1 matching over 9 bases. Germline V gives CDR1 SGHVS, CDR2 FQNEAQ. CDR3 length: 16 amino acids. Trimming cost V 5 bases and J 4 bases; bases outside gene matches: 11. CDR3 loop: CASSPSRTGAIYGYTF. The DNA for the CDR3 is TGTGCCAGCAGCCCATCTCGGACAGGGGCAATCTATGGCTACACCTTC.

V is TRBV5-1 and J is TRBJ1-2; TRBD1 agrees at 8 bases. The CDR3 totals 14 residues. The ends lost 4 bases at V and 2 bases at J; junction bases unmatched: 4. Germline lookup yields CDR1 SGHRS and CDR2 YFSETQ. CDR3 in amino acids: CASSDQGANYGYTF. In DNA, the CDR3 is TGCGCCAGCAGCGATCAGGGGGCCAACTATGGCTACACCTTC. Combining the CDR3 with reference TRBV5-1 and TRBJ1-2 gives the whole variable domain KAGVTQTPRYLIKTRGQQVTLSCSPISGHRSVSWYQQTPGQGLQFLFEYFSETQRNKGNFPGRFSGRQFSNSRSEMNVSTLELGDSALYLCASSDQGANYGYTFGSGTRLTVV.

The chain couples TRBV5-1 to TRBJ1-2, with D hard to call. The CDR3 is 14 residues long. The germline CDR1 and CDR2 sequences are SGHRS and YFSETQ. V was clipped by 0 bases and J by 6 bases, with 12 bases between them. The CDR3 DNA is TGCGCCAGCAGCTTGGGACGGGTCGCGAATGGCTACACCTTC. Translation gives CASSLGRVANGYTF.

CDR3 bases: TGTGCCAGTAGCCTCGGGACAGGGTTCACTGAAGCTTTCTTT. Translating it yields CASSLGTGFTEAFF. The V gene is TRBV19, the J gene TRBJ1-1; 9 bases are a match to TRBD1. In germline, CDR1 is LNHDA, CDR2 SQIVND (reference sequence). This CDR3 has 14 amino acids. The ends lost 6 bases at V and 4 bases at J; junction bases unmatched: 6.

The J gene is TRBJ1-3, the V gene TRBV12-3 or TRBV12-4; no clear D. CDR3 length: 12 residues. V was clipped by 1 base and J by 3 bases, with 1 base between them. DNA of the CDR3: TGTGCCAGCAGTTTAGTTGGAAACACCATATATTTT. Protein sequence: CASSLVGNTIYF.

The rearrangement joins TRBV14 to TRBJ2-3; D remains unclear. This CDR3 is 12 amino acids long. V gave up 6 bases and J gave up 5 bases, with 9 bases separating them. Germline V gene data show CDR1 as SGHDN and CDR2 as FVKESK. The CDR3 loop is CASSSVRDTQYF. The CDR3 nucleotides read TGTGCCAGCAGTTCAGTAAGAGATACGCAGTATTTT.

The chain uses TRBV11-3 and TRBJ2-1; the D gene is possibly TRBD2 (6 bases). Per germline, CDR1 SGHNT and CDR2 YENEEA. The CDR3 extends over 15 amino acids. V gave up 0 bases and J gave up 5 bases, with 11 bases separating them. In DNA form, the CDR3 reads TGTGCCAGCAGCTTAGACGGGGGTGGGAACAATGAGCAGTTCTTC. Its protein product is CASSLDGGGNNEQFF.

V usage is TRBV6-5 and J usage is TRBJ2-5; D not certain. From germline, CDR1 is MNHEY and CDR2 SVGAGI. This CDR3 region has 14 residues. V was clipped by 0 bases and J by 7 bases, with 12 bases between them. CDR3: CASSYSPGAMTQYF. DNA for the CDR3: TGTGCCAGCAGTTACTCTCCGGGTGCTATGACCCAGTACTTC.

A single count supports this clone. The CDR3 region is CSVAPPRSTQGDEQFF. The CDR3 DNA reads TGCAGCGTTGCCCCCCCCCGGAGCACCCAAGGCGATGAGCAGTTCTTC. The rearrangement links TRBV29-1 to TRBJ2-1; D unclear. Germline values: CDR1 SQVTM, CDR2 ANQGSEA. This CDR3 contains 16 residues. V was shortened by 4 bases and J by 8 bases, with 24 bases between the two germline ends.

In its sample, this clone was seen a few times. The chain is built from TRBV5-1 and TRBJ1-2, with TRBD1 as a possible D gene (5 bases). With 4 bases removed from V and 3 bases from J, the gap between germline ends came to 16 bases. The germline V gene has CDR1 SGHRS and CDR2 YFSETQ. This CDR3 contains 15 residues. This chain's CDR3 is CASSPGQGRYYGYTF. Written as DNA, the CDR3 is TGCGCCAGCAGCCCCGGGCAGGGCCGTTACTATGGCTACACCTTC.